The sequence of this TCR beta chain was determined in a study of shared clonotypes between healthy human individuals. As regards this clone: What it binds is not known.

The table came from immunoSEQ multiplex PCR; TCRdb's copy has only in-frame clones and leaves some out. The table lists 2,500,000 or so clones, 90% to 95% of them singletons. Points from the study as a whole: Rarefaction analysis demonstrated incomplete sorted-subset sequencing notwithstanding large depth. Naive subsets tended to show greater estimated richness than memory subsets. A reduction in generation probabilities was seen for non-shared clonotypes relative to those shared by all four donors.

This receptor was obtained from a man between 18 and 29 years old in good health. The sample consisted of naive CD4+ T cells sorted from blood. Subset specified: CD45RA+ positively selected.

In nucleotides, the CDR3 is TGTGCCAGCGGATGGGATCAGCCCCAGCATTTT. It encodes CASGWDQPQHF. This chain uses TRBV6-6 with TRBJ1-5, with D unclear. V lost 8 bases to trimming and J lost 5 bases, with 7 bases between them. CDR3 length equals 11 residues. Germline V CDR1 and CDR2: MNHNY, SVGAGI (reference sequence).